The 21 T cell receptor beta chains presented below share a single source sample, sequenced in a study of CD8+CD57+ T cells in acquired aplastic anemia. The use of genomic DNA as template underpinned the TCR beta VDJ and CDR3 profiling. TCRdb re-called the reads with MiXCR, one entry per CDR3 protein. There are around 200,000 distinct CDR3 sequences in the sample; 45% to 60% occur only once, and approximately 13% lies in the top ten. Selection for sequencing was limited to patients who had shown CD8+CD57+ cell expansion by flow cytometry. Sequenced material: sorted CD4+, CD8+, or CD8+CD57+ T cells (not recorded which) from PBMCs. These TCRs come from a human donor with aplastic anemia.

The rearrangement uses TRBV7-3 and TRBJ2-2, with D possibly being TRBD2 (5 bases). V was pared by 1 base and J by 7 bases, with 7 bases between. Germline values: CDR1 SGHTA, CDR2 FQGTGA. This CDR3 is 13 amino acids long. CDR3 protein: CASSLKRDGELFF. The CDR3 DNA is TGTGCCAGCAGCTTAAAACGGGACGGGGAGCTGTTTTTT.

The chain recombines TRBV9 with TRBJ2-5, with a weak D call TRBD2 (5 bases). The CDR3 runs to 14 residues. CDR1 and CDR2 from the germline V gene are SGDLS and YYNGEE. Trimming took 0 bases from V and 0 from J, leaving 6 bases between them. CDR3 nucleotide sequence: TGTGCCAGCAGCGTAGACGGGAACCAAGAGACCCAGTACTTC. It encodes CASSVDGNQETQYF.

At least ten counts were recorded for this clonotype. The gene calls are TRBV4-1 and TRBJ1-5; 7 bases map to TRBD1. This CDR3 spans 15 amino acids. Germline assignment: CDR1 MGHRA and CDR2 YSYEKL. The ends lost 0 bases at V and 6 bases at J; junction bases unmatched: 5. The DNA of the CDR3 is TGCGCCAGCAGCCAAGAACAGGGGTTTGGTCAGCCCCAGCATTTT. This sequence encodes CASSQEQGFGQPQHF.

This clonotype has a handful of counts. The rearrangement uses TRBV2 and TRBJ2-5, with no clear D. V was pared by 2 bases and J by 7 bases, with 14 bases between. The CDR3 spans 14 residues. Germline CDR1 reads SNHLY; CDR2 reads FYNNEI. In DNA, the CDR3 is TGTGCCAGCAGTGAATACCGGGCCCCGAGGACCCAGTACTTC. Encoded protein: CASSEYRAPRTQYF.

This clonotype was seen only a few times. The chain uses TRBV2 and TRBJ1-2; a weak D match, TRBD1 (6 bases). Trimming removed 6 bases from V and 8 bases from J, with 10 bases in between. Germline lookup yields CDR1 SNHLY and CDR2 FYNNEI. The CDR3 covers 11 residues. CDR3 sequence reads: CASSWTVGYTF. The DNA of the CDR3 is TGTGCCAGCAGCTGGACAGTAGGCTACACCTTC.

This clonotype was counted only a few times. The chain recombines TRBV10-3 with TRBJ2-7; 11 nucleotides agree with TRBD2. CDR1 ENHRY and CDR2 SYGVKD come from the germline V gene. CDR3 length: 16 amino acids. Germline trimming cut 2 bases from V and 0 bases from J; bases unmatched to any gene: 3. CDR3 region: CAISEPLAGASYEQYF. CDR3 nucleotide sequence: TGTGCCATCAGTGAGCCACTAGCGGGGGCCTCCTACGAGCAGTACTTC.

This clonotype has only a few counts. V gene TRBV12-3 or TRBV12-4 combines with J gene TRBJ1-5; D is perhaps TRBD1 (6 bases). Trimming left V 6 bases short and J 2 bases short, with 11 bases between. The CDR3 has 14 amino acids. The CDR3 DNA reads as TGTGCCAGCAGCCCTCACAGGGGCAATCAGCCCCAGCATTTT. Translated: CASSPHRGNQPQHF.

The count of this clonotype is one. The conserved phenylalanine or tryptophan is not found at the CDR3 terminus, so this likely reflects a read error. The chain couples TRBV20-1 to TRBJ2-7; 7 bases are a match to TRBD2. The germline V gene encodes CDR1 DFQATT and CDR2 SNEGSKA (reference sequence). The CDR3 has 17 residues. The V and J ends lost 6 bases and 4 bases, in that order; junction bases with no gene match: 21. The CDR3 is CSATVVGDNGGWYEQYL. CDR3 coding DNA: TGCAGTGCAACCGTAGTGGGCGATAACGGGGGGTGGTACGAGCAGTACCTC.

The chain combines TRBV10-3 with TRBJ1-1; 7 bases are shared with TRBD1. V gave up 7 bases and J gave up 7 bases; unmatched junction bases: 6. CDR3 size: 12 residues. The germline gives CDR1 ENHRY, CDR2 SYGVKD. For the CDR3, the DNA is TGTGCCATCAAGGGCGGGACAGATGAAGCTTTCTTT. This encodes CAIKGGTDEAFF.

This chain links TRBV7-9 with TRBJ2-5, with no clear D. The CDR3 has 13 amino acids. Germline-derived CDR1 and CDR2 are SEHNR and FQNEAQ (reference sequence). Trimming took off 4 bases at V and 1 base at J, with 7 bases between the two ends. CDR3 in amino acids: CASSYGSQETQYF. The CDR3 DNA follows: TGTGCCAGCAGCTATGGCAGCCAAGAGACCCAGTACTTC.

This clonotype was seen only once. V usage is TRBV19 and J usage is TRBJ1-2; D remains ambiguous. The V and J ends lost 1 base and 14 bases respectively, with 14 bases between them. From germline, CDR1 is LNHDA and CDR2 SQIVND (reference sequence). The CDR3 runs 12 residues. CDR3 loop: CASSIATGGETF. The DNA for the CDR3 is TGTGCCAGTAGTATAGCGACCGGTGGCGAGACCTTC.

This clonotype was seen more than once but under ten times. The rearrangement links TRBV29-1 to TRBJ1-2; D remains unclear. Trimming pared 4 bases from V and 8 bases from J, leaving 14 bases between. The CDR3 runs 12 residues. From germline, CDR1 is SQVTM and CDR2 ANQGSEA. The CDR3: CSVGPTLQGYTF. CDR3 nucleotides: TGCAGCGTTGGGCCAACCCTGCAAGGCTACACCTTC. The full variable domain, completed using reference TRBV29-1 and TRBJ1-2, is SAVISQKPSRDICQRGTSLTIQCQVDSQVTMMFWYRQQPGQSLTLIATANQGSEATYESGFVIDKFPISRPNLTFSTLTVSNMSPEDSSIYLCSVGPTLQGYTFGSGTRLTVV.

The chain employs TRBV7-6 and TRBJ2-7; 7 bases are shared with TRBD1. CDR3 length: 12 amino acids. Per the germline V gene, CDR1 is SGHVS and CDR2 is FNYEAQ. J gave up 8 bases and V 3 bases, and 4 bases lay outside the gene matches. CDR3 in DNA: TGTGCCAGCAGCTTGACACAGGGGCAGCAGTACTTC. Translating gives CASSLTQGQQYF.

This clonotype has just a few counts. CDR3 residues: CASSSYRGASTDTQYF. The CDR3 DNA reads TGTGCCAGCAGTTCGTACAGGGGGGCTAGCACAGATACGCAGTATTTT. The chain uses TRBV6-2 or TRBV6-3 and TRBJ2-3; 8 bases line up with TRBD1. Germline V lookup: CDR1 MNHEY, CDR2 SVGEGT. The length of the CDR3 is 16 residues. V trimming: 4 bases; J trimming: 0 bases; junction bases outside the gene matches: 6.

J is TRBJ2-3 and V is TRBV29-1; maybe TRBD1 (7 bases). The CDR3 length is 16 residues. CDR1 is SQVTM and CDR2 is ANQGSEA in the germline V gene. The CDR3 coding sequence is TGCACTACCGGACAGGAAATTCCGTCTAGCGCAGATACGCAGTATTTT. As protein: CTTGQEIPSSADTQYF.

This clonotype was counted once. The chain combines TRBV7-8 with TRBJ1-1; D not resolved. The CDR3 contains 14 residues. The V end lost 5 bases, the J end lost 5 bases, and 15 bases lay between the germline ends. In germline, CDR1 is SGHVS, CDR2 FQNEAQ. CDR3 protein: CASSPRRERTEAFF. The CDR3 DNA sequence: TGTGCCAGCAGCCCCCGGCGGGAGAGGACTGAAGCTTTCTTT.

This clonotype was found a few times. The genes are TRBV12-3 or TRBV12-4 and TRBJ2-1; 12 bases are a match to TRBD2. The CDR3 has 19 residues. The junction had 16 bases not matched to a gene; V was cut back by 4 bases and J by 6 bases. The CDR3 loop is CASSSSSGGAFLSLNEQFF. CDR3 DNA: TGTGCCAGCAGTTCGTCTAGCGGGGGGGCCTTTCTCTCTCTCAATGAGCAGTTCTTC.

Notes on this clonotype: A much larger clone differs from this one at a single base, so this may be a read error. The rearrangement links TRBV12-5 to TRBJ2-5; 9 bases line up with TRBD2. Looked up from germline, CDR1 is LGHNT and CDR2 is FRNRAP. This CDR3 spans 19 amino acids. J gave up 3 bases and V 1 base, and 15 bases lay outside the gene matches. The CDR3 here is CASGLERSGRASGEETQYF. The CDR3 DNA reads TGTGCTAGTGGTTTGGAACGATCAGGCCGGGCTAGCGGGGAAGAGACCCAGTACTTC.

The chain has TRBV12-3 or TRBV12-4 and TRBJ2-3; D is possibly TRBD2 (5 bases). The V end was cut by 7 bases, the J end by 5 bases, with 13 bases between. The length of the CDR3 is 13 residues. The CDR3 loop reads CASKLGGVDTQYF. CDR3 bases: TGTGCCAGCAAACTAGGAGGTGTAGATACGCAGTATTTT.

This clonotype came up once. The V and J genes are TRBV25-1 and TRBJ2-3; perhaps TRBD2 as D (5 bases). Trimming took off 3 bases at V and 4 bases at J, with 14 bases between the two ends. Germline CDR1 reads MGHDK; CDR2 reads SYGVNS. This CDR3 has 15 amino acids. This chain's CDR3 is CASSEERARADTQYF. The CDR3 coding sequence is TGTGCCAGCAGTGAGGAGAGGGCGCGGGCAGATACGCAGTATTTT.

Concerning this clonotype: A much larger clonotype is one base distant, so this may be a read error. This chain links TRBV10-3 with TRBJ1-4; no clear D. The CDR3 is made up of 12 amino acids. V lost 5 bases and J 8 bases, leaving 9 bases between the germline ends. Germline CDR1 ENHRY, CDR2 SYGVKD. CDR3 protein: CAISYSREKLFF. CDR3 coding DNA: TGTGCCATCAGTTACTCTCGGGAAAAACTGTTTTTT.